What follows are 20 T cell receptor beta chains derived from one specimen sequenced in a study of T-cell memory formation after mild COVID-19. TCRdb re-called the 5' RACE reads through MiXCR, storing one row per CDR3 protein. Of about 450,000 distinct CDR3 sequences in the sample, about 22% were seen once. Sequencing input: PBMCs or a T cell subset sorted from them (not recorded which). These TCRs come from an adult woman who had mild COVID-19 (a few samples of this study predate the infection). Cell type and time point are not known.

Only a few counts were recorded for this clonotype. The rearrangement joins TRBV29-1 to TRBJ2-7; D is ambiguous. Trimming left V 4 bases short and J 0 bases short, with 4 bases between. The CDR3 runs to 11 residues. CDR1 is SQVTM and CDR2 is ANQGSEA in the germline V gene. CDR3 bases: TGCAGCGTTGGGCACTCCTACGAGCAGTACTTC. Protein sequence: CSVGHSYEQYF.

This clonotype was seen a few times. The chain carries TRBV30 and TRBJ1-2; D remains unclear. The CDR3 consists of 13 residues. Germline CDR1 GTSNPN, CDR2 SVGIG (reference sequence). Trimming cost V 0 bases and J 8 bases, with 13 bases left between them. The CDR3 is CAWSVFLASGYTF. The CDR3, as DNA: TGTGCCTGGAGTGTATTTTTAGCGAGCGGCTACACCTTC.

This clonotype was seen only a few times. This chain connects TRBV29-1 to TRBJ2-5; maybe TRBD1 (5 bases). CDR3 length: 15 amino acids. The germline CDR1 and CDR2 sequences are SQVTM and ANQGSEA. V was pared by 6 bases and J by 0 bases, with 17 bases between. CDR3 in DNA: TGCAGCGTCCCACGACAGTTACTGTACCAAGAGACCCAGTACTTC. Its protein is CSVPRQLLYQETQYF.

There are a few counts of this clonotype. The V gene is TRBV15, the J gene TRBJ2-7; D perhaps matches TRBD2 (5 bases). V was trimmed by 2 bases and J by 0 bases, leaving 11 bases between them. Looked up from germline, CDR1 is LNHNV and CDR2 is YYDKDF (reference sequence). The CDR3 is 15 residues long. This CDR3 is CATSRFSGSSYEQYF. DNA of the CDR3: TGTGCCACCAGCAGATTCAGCGGAAGCTCCTACGAGCAGTACTTC.

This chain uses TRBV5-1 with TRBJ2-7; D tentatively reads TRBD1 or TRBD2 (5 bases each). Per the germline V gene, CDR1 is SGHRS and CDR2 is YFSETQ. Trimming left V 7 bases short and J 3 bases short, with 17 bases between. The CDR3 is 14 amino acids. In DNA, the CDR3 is TGCGCCAGCGCGAATCGGGACGGCCACTACGAGCAGTACTTC. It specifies CASANRDGHYEQYF.

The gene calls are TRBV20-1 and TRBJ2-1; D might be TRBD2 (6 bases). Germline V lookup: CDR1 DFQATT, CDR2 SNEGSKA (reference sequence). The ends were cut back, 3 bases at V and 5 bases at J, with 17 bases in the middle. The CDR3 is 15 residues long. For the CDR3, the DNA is TGCAGTGCTAGCCAGTCTAGCGTTCGCCACAATGAGCAGTTCTTC. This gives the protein CSASQSSVRHNEQFF.

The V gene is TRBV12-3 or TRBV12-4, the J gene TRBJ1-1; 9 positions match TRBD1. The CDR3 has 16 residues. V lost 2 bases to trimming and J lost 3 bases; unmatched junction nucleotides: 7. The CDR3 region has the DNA TGTGCCAGCAGTTTATACAGGGGGCCTGGGGACACTGAAGCTTTCTTT. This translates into CASSLYRGPGDTEAFF.

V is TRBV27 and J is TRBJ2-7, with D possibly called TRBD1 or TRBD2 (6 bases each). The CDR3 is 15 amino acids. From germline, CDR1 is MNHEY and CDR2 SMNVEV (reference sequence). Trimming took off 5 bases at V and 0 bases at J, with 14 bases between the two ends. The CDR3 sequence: CASSPQGTPSYEQYF. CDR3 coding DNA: TGTGCCAGCAGTCCCCAGGGGACTCCCTCCTACGAGCAGTACTTC.

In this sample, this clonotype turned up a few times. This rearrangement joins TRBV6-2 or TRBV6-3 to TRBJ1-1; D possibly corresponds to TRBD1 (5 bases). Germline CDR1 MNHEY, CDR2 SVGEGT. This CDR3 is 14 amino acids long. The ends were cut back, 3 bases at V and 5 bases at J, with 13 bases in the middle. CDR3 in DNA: TGTGCCAGCAGTTATCTTGGGGGAGGGACTGAAGCTTTCTTT. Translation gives CASSYLGGGTEAFF.

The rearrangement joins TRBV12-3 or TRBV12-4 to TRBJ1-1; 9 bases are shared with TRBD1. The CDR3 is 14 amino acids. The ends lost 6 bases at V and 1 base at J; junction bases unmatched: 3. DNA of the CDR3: TGTGCCAGCAGGGGACAGGGAAGGAACACTGAAGCTTTCTTT. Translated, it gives CASRGQGRNTEAFF.

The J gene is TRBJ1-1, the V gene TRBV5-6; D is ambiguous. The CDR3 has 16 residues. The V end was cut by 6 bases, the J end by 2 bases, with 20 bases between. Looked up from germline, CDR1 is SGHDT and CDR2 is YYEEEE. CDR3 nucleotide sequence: TGTGCCAGCATCTTTGGTTATCCGTCCCCTAACACTGAAGCTTTCTTT. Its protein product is CASIFGYPSPNTEAFF. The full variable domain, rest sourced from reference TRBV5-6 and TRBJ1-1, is DAGVTQSPTHLIKTRGQQVTLRCSPKSGHDTVSWYQQALGQGPQFIFQYYEEEERQRGNFPDRFSGHQFPNYSSELNVNALLLGDSALYLCASIFGYPSPNTEAFFGQGTRLTVV.

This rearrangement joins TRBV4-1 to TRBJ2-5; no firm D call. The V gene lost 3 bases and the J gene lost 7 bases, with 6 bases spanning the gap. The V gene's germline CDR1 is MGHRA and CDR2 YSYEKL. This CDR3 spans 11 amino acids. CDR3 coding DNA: TGCGCCAGCAGCCAGGATACGACCCAGTACTTC. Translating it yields CASSQDTTQYF.

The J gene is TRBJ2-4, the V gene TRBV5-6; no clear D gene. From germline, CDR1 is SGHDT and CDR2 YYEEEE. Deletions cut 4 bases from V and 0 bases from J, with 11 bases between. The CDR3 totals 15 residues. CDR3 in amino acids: CASSLRLLAKNIQYF. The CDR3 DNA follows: TGTGCCAGCAGCCTACGACTTTTAGCCAAAAACATTCAGTACTTC.

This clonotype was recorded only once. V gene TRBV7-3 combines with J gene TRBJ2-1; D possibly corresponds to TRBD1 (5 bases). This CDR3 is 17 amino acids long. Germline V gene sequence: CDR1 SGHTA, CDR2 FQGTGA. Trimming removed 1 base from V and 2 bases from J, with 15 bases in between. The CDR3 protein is CASSLNVGARTYNEQFF. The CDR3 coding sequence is TGTGCCAGCAGCTTAAACGTAGGGGCCAGGACCTACAATGAGCAGTTCTTC.

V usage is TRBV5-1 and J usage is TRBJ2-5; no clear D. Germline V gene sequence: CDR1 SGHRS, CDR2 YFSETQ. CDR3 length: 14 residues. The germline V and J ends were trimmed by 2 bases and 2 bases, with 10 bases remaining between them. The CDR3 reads CASSFGQVQETQYF. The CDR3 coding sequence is TGCGCCAGCAGCTTCGGTCAGGTTCAAGAGACCCAGTACTTC.

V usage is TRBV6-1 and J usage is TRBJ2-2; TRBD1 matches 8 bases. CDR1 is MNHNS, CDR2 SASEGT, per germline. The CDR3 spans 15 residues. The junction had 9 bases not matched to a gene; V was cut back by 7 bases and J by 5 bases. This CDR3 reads CASTEGQVGTGELFF. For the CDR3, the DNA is TGTGCCAGCACCGAGGGACAGGTGGGAACCGGGGAGCTGTTTTTT.

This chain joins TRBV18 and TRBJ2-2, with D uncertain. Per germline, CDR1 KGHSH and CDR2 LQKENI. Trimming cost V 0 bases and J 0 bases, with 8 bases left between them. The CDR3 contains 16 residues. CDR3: CASSPPNGPNTGELFF. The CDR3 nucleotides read TGTGCCAGCTCACCACCGAACGGACCGAACACCGGGGAGCTGTTTTTT.

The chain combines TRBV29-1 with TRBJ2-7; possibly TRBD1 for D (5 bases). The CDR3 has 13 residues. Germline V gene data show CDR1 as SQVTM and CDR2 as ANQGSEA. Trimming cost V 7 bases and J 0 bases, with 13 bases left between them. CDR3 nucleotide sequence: TGCAGCGCCTTCGACAGTCACTCCTACGAGCAGTACTTC. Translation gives CSAFDSHSYEQYF.

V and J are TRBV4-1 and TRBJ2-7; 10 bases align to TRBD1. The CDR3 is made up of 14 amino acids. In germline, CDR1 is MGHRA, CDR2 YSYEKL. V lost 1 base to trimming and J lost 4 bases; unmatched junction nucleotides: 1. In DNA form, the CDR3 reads TGCGCCAGCAGCCAAGGGGACAGGGGATACGAGCAGTACTTC. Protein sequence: CASSQGDRGYEQYF.

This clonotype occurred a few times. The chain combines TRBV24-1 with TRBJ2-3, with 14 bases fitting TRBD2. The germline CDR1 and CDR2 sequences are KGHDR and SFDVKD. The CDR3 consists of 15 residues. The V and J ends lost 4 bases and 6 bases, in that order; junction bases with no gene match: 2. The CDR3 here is CATSDRTSGRDTQYF. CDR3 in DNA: TGTGCCACCAGTGACCGGACTAGCGGGAGGGATACGCAGTATTTT.